This entry lists 19 T cell receptor beta chains sequenced from one sample in a study of monozygotic twins with inflammatory bowel disease. From its re-call of the 5' RACE reads, TCRdb lists each CDR3 protein once, without DNA. The sample holds a few hundred thousand distinct CDR3 sequences. Source material: blood. Receptors originate from a human donor with ulcerative colitis or Crohn's disease, or a healthy co-twin of an affected twin (not recorded which).

V is TRBV25-1 and J is TRBJ2-3; TCRdb selects TRBD2, and the lack of DNA leaves this call unchecked. CDR1 and CDR2 (germline): MGHDK, SYGVNS. The CDR3 is made up of 15 amino acids. This chain's CDR3 is CASSRLEVLTDTQYF.

The V and J genes are TRBV6-2 or TRBV6-3 and TRBJ2-2; TCRdb selects TRBD2, and the lack of DNA leaves this call unchecked. Germline V gives CDR1 MNHEY, CDR2 SVGEGT. This CDR3 has 18 residues. This CDR3 reads CASSYSVRRGGTSGELFF.

This chain joins TRBV20-1 and TRBJ2-2; TCRdb outputs TRBD1, but without DNA this stays unchecked. Germline CDR1 reads DFQATT; CDR2 reads SNEGSKA (reference sequence). CDR3 length: 14 residues. The CDR3 protein is CSAGGTANTGELFF.

The chain is built from TRBV10-3 and TRBJ2-2; the D call from TCRdb, TRBD1, cannot be confirmed without DNA. The CDR3 is 15 residues long. Germline loops: CDR1 ENHRY, CDR2 SYGVKD. CDR3 amino acids: CAISDGTPNTGELFF.

The chain combines TRBV4-3 with TRBJ2-2. The germline V gene has CDR1 LGHNA and CDR2 YSLEER. The CDR3 has 16 amino acids. This chain's CDR3 is CASSQVTRRPTGELFF.

The V and J genes are TRBV4-3 and TRBJ2-1; TCRdb's D call, TRBD1, is unchecked because there is no DNA. CDR1 is LGHNA, CDR2 YSLEER, per germline. The CDR3 loop spans 16 amino acids. The CDR3 is CASRKKTGGSYNEQFF.

The rearrangement uses TRBV30 and TRBJ2-7. This CDR3 has 11 amino acids. The germline V gene has CDR1 GTSNPN and CDR2 SVGIG (reference sequence). CDR3 region: CAWSENYEQYF.

The rearrangement joins TRBV27 to TRBJ1-1; TCRdb's D call of TRBD1 is untestable without DNA. The CDR3 totals 17 residues. Germline CDR1 and CDR2: MNHEY and SMNVEV (reference sequence). CDR3 amino acids: CASSLSRQDYLNTEAFF.

The chain joins TRBV12-3 or TRBV12-4 to TRBJ2-3. CDR3 length: 11 residues. CDR3 sequence reads: CASTLKDTQYF.

The V call is TRBV19, the J call TRBJ2-6. Germline CDR1 LNHDA, CDR2 SQIVND (reference sequence). The CDR3 length is 16 residues. This chain's CDR3 is CASARWGSSGANVLTF.

V usage is TRBV12-3 or TRBV12-4 and J usage is TRBJ2-2; the D call of TRBD1 rests on TCRdb alone, since no DNA is present to check it. This CDR3 region has 15 residues. The CDR3 loop is CASDWGELNTGELFF.

The rearrangement uses TRBV19 and TRBJ1-5; with no DNA, the TCRdb D assignment of TRBD1 cannot be verified. The length of the CDR3 is 15 residues. Germline assignment: CDR1 LNHDA and CDR2 SQIVND (reference sequence). The CDR3 protein is CASRLQGNKNQPQHF.

The rearrangement joins TRBV7-2 to TRBJ1-6; TCRdb picks TRBD1, but there is no DNA to check that call. This CDR3 is 15 amino acids long. Germline V CDR1 and CDR2: SGHTA, FQGNSA. The CDR3 region is CASTTDSMNNSPLHF.

V is TRBV11-2 and J is TRBJ2-1; the TRBD1 assignment by TCRdb is unverifiable without DNA. The CDR3 runs to 14 residues. The germline gives CDR1 SGHAT, CDR2 FQNNGV. The chain's CDR3 is CASRPTGQAGEQFF.

CDR3 sequence reads: CASSLLVGRRDEQFF. The gene calls are TRBV12-3 or TRBV12-4 and TRBJ2-1; TCRdb returns TRBD1, unconfirmable since there is no DNA. The CDR3 is 15 residues long.

The rearrangement joins TRBV6-1 to TRBJ2-1; TCRdb gives TRBD1 as the D gene, but with no DNA this cannot be confirmed. CDR1 is MNHNS and CDR2 is SASEGT in the germline V gene. CDR3 length: 15 amino acids. This chain's CDR3 is CASSGQGGSYNEQFF.

V is TRBV2 and J is TRBJ1-1; the TRBD1 assignment by TCRdb is unverifiable without DNA. The germline V gene has CDR1 SNHLY and CDR2 FYNNEI. The CDR3 covers 15 residues. CDR3 protein: CAIMLETGLNTEAFF.

This chain links TRBV29-1 with TRBJ1-1; lacking DNA, the TRBD1 call made by TCRdb goes unchecked. CDR1 SQVTM and CDR2 ANQGSEA come from the germline V gene. The CDR3 length is 13 residues. The CDR3 spells CSVESGTGRVAFF.

The CDR3 here is CASSLQGDNQPQHF. J is TRBJ1-5 and V is TRBV5-1; the D call of TRBD1 rests on TCRdb alone, since no DNA is present to check it. The CDR3 sequence is 14 residues long. Germline V lookup: CDR1 SGHRS, CDR2 YFSETQ.